The 11 T cell receptor beta chains below all came from one sample that was sequenced in a study of blood T cell repertoires in COVID-19. Clones were sequenced by immunoSEQ multiplex PCR, and TCRdb holds only the in-frame ones, with some missing. The repertoire holds 270,000 or so clones, with around 81% as singletons. Input material: peripheral blood. These receptors were obtained from an older woman with active or convalescent COVID-19.

The chain carries TRBV7-2 and TRBJ1-5; 8 nucleotides match TRBD1. V was pared by 4 bases and J by 9 bases, with 8 bases of the junction left unmatched. The CDR3 has 14 amino acids. Germline assignment: CDR1 SGHTA and CDR2 FQGNSA. The CDR3 spells CASSSGQVTGPQHF. CDR3 DNA: TGTGCCAGCAGCTCGGGACAGGTGACTGGGCCCCAGCATTTT.

This clone came up a few times. The CDR3 reads CASSSGGGAAYNEQFF. The CDR3 bases are TGTGCCAGCAGCTCCGGCGGAGGGGCGGCCTACAATGAGCAGTTCTTC. The chain couples TRBV9 to TRBJ2-1, with D possibly matching TRBD2 (6 bases). Trimming left V 4 bases short and J 2 bases short, with 16 bases between. The CDR3 is 16 residues long. The germline CDR1 and CDR2 sequences are SGDLS and YYNGEE.

There are a few counts of this clone. The chain is built from TRBV27 and TRBJ2-7, with D possibly being TRBD1 (6 bases). V was pared by 5 bases and J by 6 bases, with 14 bases between. The CDR3 contains 13 residues. Germline values: CDR1 MNHEY, CDR2 SMNVEV (reference sequence). The chain's CDR3 is CASSLSRGSEQYF. Here the CDR3 DNA reads TGTGCCAGCAGTCTAAGCAGGGGCTCCGAGCAGTACTTC.

This clone was detected only once. The J gene is TRBJ1-1, the V gene TRBV11-1, with D possibly TRBD1 on 6 matching bases. CDR1 and CDR2 (germline): SGHAT, FQDESV (reference sequence). The ends were cut back, 5 bases at V and 4 bases at J, with 17 bases in the middle. The CDR3 is made up of 15 amino acids. The CDR3 region has the DNA TGTGCCAGCAGCCCCGCCAGGGGTTGGGGCACTGAAGCTTTCTTT. This encodes CASSPARGWGTEAFF. Filled out from reference TRBV11-1 and TRBJ1-1, the complete variable domain reads EAEVAQSPRYKITEKSQAVAFWCDPISGHATLYWYRQILGQGPELLVQFQDESVVDDSQLPKDRFSAERLKGVDSTLKIQPAELGDSAMYLCASSPARGWGTEAFFGQGTRLTVV.

The chain joins TRBV10-3 to TRBJ1-4; 7 bases agree with TRBD1. The CDR3 runs 15 residues. The germline CDR1 and CDR2 sequences are ENHRY and SYGVKD. J was trimmed by 3 bases and V by 2 bases; bases with no gene match: 3. CDR3 residues: CAISEPGQSNEKLFF. The CDR3 DNA follows: TGTGCCATCAGTGAGCCGGGACAGTCTAATGAAAAACTGTTTTTT.

The rearrangement links TRBV7-8 to TRBJ1-1, with D perhaps TRBD1 (5 bases). The germline CDR1 and CDR2 sequences are SGHVS and FQNEAQ. V lost 1 base to trimming and J lost 1 base, with 13 bases between them. The CDR3 contains 16 residues. CDR3 nucleotides: TGTGCCAGCAGCTTAGGGCTGGTGGGGCCGAACACTGAAGCTTTCTTT. Translating gives CASSLGLVGPNTEAFF.

The chain couples TRBV4-3 to TRBJ1-1; D unresolved. Trimming took 3 bases from V and 1 from J, leaving 12 bases between them. The CDR3 has 15 amino acids. Per the germline V gene, CDR1 is LGHNA and CDR2 is YSLEER. The chain's CDR3 is CASSQVFGRNTEAFF. CDR3 nucleotide sequence: TGCGCCAGCAGCCAGGTGTTTGGGAGGAACACTGAAGCTTTCTTT.

The chain links TRBV27 to TRBJ2-7, with D possibly TRBD1 on 5 matching bases. V was cut by 2 bases and J by 7 bases, with 15 bases left in between. The CDR3 runs 14 residues. Germline assignment: CDR1 MNHEY and CDR2 SMNVEV (reference sequence). The CDR3 spells CASSLRWGQGEQYF. The CDR3 DNA reads as TGTGCCAGCAGTTTAAGGTGGGGCCAAGGGGAGCAGTACTTC.

J is TRBJ2-7 and V is TRBV7-9; tentatively, D is TRBD1 (6 bases). V lost 8 bases and J lost 4, with 15 bases in between. This CDR3 has 13 amino acids. The germline CDR1 and CDR2 sequences are SEHNR and FQNEAQ (reference sequence). The CDR3 is CASQDSPAYEQYF. In DNA form, the CDR3 reads TGTGCCAGCCAGGACAGTCCGGCGTACGAGCAGTACTTC.

This clone was observed a handful of times. The chain employs TRBV5-5 and TRBJ1-6; perhaps TRBD1 as D (6 bases). Germline loops: CDR1 SGHKS, CDR2 YYEKEE (reference sequence). The V end was cut by 1 base, the J end by 7 bases, with 12 bases between. The CDR3 totals 15 residues. The CDR3 DNA sequence: TGTGCCAGCAGCTTGTTTGGGGACATGAATTCACCCCTCCACTTT. It yields the protein CASSLFGDMNSPLHF.

J is TRBJ2-1 and V is TRBV11-2, with 10 bases matching TRBD2. Germline assignment: CDR1 SGHAT and CDR2 FQNNGV. The V segment lost 4 bases and the J segment 3 bases; nucleotides outside the gene matches: 15. This CDR3 comprises 19 residues. CDR3 sequence (DNA): TGTGCCAGCAGCTCTCCTTCTAGCGGGGGCCACCGGATCTACAATGAGCAGTTCTTC. The encoded protein is CASSSPSSGGHRIYNEQFF.